This is a list of T cell receptor beta chains from one sample in a study of pediatric ulcerative colitis. Only in-frame clones appear in the TCRdb table, and some are missing; sequencing was by immunoSEQ multiplex PCR. This table holds tens of thousands of clones, 60% to 75% found once. Sequencing was done on a sample of gut tissue. Every receptor here comes from a boy younger than 18 with severe ulcerative colitis. CDR3s include the opening cysteine and the closing phenylalanine or tryptophan. A D gene is named only where the DNA matches it firmly. Expanded clones get a size class; other rows say once, few or many, or leave the size out.

CDR3 protein	CDR3 DNA	V gene	J gene	clone size	D gene
CASSREVNTEAFF	TGTGCCAGCTCCCGAGAAGTGAACACTGAAGCTTTCTTT	TRBV28	TRBJ1-1	NA	NA
CASSSSWGSSYEQYF	TGTGCCAGCAGCTCATCATGGGGTAGCTCCTACGAGCAGTACTTC	TRBV28	TRBJ2-7	NA	NA
CASSLSPRGDSPLHF	TGTGCCAGCAGCTTAAGCCCGCGGGGGGATTCACCCCTCCACTTT	TRBV7-9	TRBJ1-6	NA	NA
CASSLTGGAGNSPLHF	TGTGCCAGCAGCCTTACAGGGGGGGCTGGGAATTCACCCCTCCACTTT	TRBV7-3	TRBJ1-6	NA	TRBD1
CSVDTETQYF	TGCAGCGTTGATACAGAGACCCAGTACTTC	TRBV29-1	TRBJ2-5	NA	NA
CASSLWGTELNTEAFF	TGTGCCAGCAGTTTATGGGGGACAGAGTTGAACACTGAAGCTTTCTTT	TRBV28	TRBJ1-1	few	TRBD1
CAGSFGGTSYEQYF	TGTGCCGGCAGCTTCGGAGGAACCTCCTACGAGCAGTACTTC	TRBV7-9	TRBJ2-7	once	NA
CSAASQGKLFF	TGCAGTGCGGCCTCCCAGGGAAAACTGTTTTTT	TRBV20-1	TRBJ1-4	NA	NA
CASSEQTHSGYTF	TGTGCCAGCAGTGAACAGACCCACAGCGGCTACACCTTC	TRBV6-1	TRBJ1-2	NA	NA
CAWKVAGGPKQFF	TGTGCCTGGAAGGTAGCGGGGGGACCAAAGCAGTTCTTC	TRBV30	TRBJ2-1	NA	TRBD2
CAVRAGGGETQYF	TGTGCCGTCCGAGCGGGAGGTGGGGAGACCCAGTACTTC	TRBV11-2	TRBJ2-5	NA	TRBD2
CASSVEETSVRYEQYF	TGTGCCAGCAGCGTAGAAGAAACTAGCGTTAGATACGAGCAGTACTTC	TRBV9	TRBJ2-7	few	TRBD2
CASSFLAKPPRDTQYF	TGTGCCAGCAGCTTCCTCGCGAAGCCCCCGCGGGATACGCAGTATTTT	TRBV5-6	TRBJ2-3	once	NA
CASSGDSGTTEAFF	TGCGCCAGCAGCGGAGACAGTGGAACCACTGAAGCTTTCTTT	TRBV5-1	TRBJ1-1	NA	NA
CASSQERVGGATDTQYF	TGTGCCAGCAGCCAAGAACGGGTTGGGGGGGCCACAGATACGCAGTATTTT	TRBV4-2	TRBJ2-3	NA	NA
CASSVTRTGGAYEQYF	TGCGCCAGCAGCGTAACACGGACAGGCGGCGCCTACGAGCAGTACTTC	TRBV5-1	TRBJ2-7	NA	TRBD1
CASSLLSPWEGVETQYF	TGTGCCAGCAGTTTATTATCCCCGTGGGAGGGGGTAGAGACCCAGTACTTC	TRBV28	TRBJ2-5	few	NA
CASSPGDGYEQYF	TGTGCCAGTAGTCCTGGGGACGGCTACGAGCAGTACTTC	TRBV19	TRBJ2-7	NA	NA
CASSSPVEGGGSMDEQFF	TGTGCCAGCAGCTCCCCCGTTGAGGGGGGGGGCAGTATGGATGAGCAGTTCTTC	TRBV7-9	TRBJ2-1	medium-sized	NA
CASSLPRRTSSGYTF	TGTGCCAGCAGCCTGCCACGAAGAACCTCTTCGGGCTACACCTTC	TRBV7-9	TRBJ1-2	once	NA
CASSFVGEMRETQYF	TGCGCCAGCAGCTTCGTGGGGGAAATGAGGGAGACCCAGTACTTC	TRBV5-1	TRBJ2-5	NA	NA
CASSFAHLQETQYF	TGCGCCAGCAGCTTCGCTCACCTACAAGAGACCCAGTACTTC	TRBV5-1	TRBJ2-5	NA	NA
CASSRYSNEKLFF	TGTGCCAGCAGTAGGTATAGTAATGAAAAACTGTTTTTT	TRBV6-1	TRBJ1-4	NA	NA
CASSQSQLPQEAFF	TGCGCCAGCAGCCAGTCACAGCTACCTCAGGAAGCTTTCTTT	TRBV4-1	TRBJ1-1	few	NA
CASSIFRARTEAFF	TGTGCCAGTAGTATATTCAGGGCCCGGACTGAAGCTTTCTTT	TRBV19	TRBJ1-1	few	NA
CATSSLYGQNKMNTEAFF	TGTGCCACCAGCAGCCTATACGGACAGAACAAAATGAACACTGAAGCTTTCTTT	TRBV15	TRBJ1-1	NA	NA
CSVLRGGQPGETQYF	TGCAGCGTTCTAAGGGGGGGACAACCGGGCGAGACCCAGTACTTC	TRBV29-1	TRBJ2-5	NA	NA
CASSLLGTGLSYEQYF	TGTGCCAGCAGCTTATTAGGGACAGGGCTCTCCTACGAGCAGTACTTC	TRBV7-6	TRBJ2-7	NA	TRBD1
CASSLDLNTEAFF	TGTGCCAGCAGCTTAGATTTGAACACTGAAGCTTTCTTT	TRBV11-2	TRBJ1-1	NA	NA
CAISLDRGVGGYTF	TGTGCCATCAGTTTGGACAGGGGAGTCGGGGGCTACACCTTC	TRBV10-3	TRBJ1-2	NA	TRBD1
CASSDSGGTLQETQYF	TGTGCCAGCAGTGATAGTGGGGGGACACTCCAAGAGACCCAGTACTTC	TRBV2	TRBJ2-5	NA	NA
CATSTQRARAGGEQFF	TGTGCCACCAGCACCCAAAGGGCTAGGGCGGGCGGTGAGCAGTTCTTC	TRBV15	TRBJ2-1	NA	NA
CAWKGSSYEQYF	TGTGCCTGGAAGGGCAGCTCCTACGAGCAGTACTTC	TRBV30	TRBJ2-7	once	NA
CASSEDRSSYNEQFF	TGTGCCAGCAGTGAAGACCGGAGCTCCTACAATGAGCAGTTCTTC	TRBV25-1	TRBJ2-1	NA	NA
CASSANEMNTEAFF	TGCGCCAGCAGCGCGAATGAGATGAACACTGAAGCTTTCTTT	TRBV5-1	TRBJ1-1	NA	NA
CASSQNSGANVLTF	TGTGCCAGCAGCCAGAACTCTGGGGCCAACGTCCTGACTTTC	TRBV6-6	TRBJ2-6	few	NA
CASTEGGPSGGYTF	TGTGCCAGCACTGAAGGGGGCCCTTCGGGTGGCTACACCTTC	TRBV6-5	TRBJ1-2	NA	TRBD1
CASSRYLLTGGEQPQHF	TGTGCCAGTAGTCGCTACCTTCTAACAGGGGGCGAACAGCCCCAGCATTTT	TRBV19	TRBJ1-5	NA	TRBD1
CASSPANTGELFF	TGTGCCAGCAGTCCTGCGAACACCGGGGAGCTGTTTTTT	TRBV28	TRBJ2-2	NA	NA
CSAPRQTEAFF	TGCAGTGCTCCGAGACAGACTGAAGCTTTCTTT	TRBV20-1	TRBJ1-1	NA	NA
CASRDPGQSYGYTF	TGTGCCAGCAGGGATCCGGGACAAAGCTATGGCTACACCTTC	TRBV27	TRBJ1-2	NA	NA
CASSLQSLSYNEQFF	TGTGCCAGCAGCCTCCAGTCTCTATCCTACAATGAGCAGTTCTTC	TRBV11-2	TRBJ2-1	NA	NA
CASSQDTREVAAFF	TGCGCCAGCAGCCAAGACACCAGGGAGGTCGCAGCTTTCTTT	TRBV4-1	TRBJ1-1	NA	NA
CASSSLGQQETQYF	TGTGCCAGCAGCTCTTTGGGACAGCAAGAGACCCAGTACTTC	TRBV14	TRBJ2-5	NA	TRBD1
CASRDTGSGNTIYF	TGTGCCAGCAGGGACACAGGGTCTGGAAACACCATATATTTT	TRBV28	TRBJ1-3	NA	NA
CASSPKQGGYQPQHF	TGTGCCAGCAGCCCGAAACAGGGGGGGTATCAGCCCCAGCATTTT	TRBV27	TRBJ1-5	NA	TRBD1
CASSEDRGAGETQYF	TGTGCCAGCAGTGAGGACAGGGGAGCGGGGGAGACCCAGTACTTC	TRBV25-1	TRBJ2-5	NA	TRBD1
CASSLGRRGGYTF	TGTGCCAGCAGCTTGGGACGGCGAGGCGGCTACACCTTC	TRBV5-6	TRBJ1-2	NA	NA
CASSLGLHEQFF	TGCGCCAGCAGCTTGGGCCTACATGAGCAGTTCTTC	TRBV5-1	TRBJ2-1	NA	NA
CASSYFGADTGELFF	TGTGCCAGCAGTTACTTCGGCGCTGACACCGGGGAGCTGTTTTTT	TRBV6-5	TRBJ2-2	NA	NA
CASSLGAGLFSEQFF	TGTGCCAGCAGCTTAGGGGCAGGGTTATTCAGTGAGCAGTTCTTC	TRBV11-2	TRBJ2-1	NA	NA
CASSPRDRNEQFF	TGTGCCAGCAGCCCCCGGGATAGGAATGAGCAGTTCTTC	TRBV9	TRBJ2-1	NA	NA
CASRTHSGNTIYF	TGTGCCAGCAGAACCCACTCTGGAAACACCATATATTTT	TRBV6-1	TRBJ1-3	NA	NA
CASSHGTSGGRGTDTQYF	TGCGCCAGCAGTCACGGGACTAGTGGGGGGAGGGGCACAGATACGCAGTATTTT	TRBV10-2	TRBJ2-3	NA	TRBD2
CASSQFWDGPYEQYF	TGCGCCAGCAGCCAATTTTGGGACGGCCCCTACGAGCAGTACTTC	TRBV4-1	TRBJ2-7	NA	NA
CASSPPGGTEAFF	TGTGCCAGCTCACCACCGGGGGGTACTGAAGCTTTCTTT	TRBV18	TRBJ1-1	NA	NA